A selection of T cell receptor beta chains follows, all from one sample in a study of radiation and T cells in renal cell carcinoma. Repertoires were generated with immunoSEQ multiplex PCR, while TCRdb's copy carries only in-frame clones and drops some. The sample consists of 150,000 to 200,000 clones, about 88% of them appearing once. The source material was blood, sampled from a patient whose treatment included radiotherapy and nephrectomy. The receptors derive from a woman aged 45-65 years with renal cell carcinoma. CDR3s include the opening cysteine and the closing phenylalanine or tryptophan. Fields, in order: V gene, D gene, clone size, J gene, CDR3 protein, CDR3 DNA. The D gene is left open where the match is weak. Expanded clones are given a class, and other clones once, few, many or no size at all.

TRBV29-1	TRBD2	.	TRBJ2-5	CSVEDTGLAQETQYF	TGCAGCGTTGAAGATACCGGACTAGCCCAAGAGACCCAGTACTTC
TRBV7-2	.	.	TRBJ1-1	CASSWTPGGTEAFF	TGTGCCAGCAGCTGGACTCCGGGGGGCACTGAAGCTTTCTTT
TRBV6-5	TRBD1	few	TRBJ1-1	CASSPNPGGTEAFF	TGTGCCAGCAGTCCGAATCCAGGGGGAACTGAAGCTTTCTTT
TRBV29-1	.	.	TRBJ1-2	CSVEDPRRNYGYTF	TGCAGCGTTGAAGATCCGAGACGAAACTATGGCTACACCTTC
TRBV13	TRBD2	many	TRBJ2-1	CASSFSGGALGEQFF	TGTGCCAGCAGCTTTAGCGGGGGGGCCCTGGGAGAGCAGTTCTTC
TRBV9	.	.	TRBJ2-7	CASSVADRSYEQYF	TGTGCCAGCAGCGTAGCTGACAGATCCTACGAGCAGTACTTC
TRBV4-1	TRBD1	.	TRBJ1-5	CASSQGLARGLNQPQHF	TGCGCCAGCAGCCAGGGGCTGGCCAGGGGGCTCAATCAGCCCCAGCATTTT
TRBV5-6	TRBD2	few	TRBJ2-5	CASSLVLAETQYF	TGTGCCAGCAGCTTGGTACTAGCGGAGACCCAGTACTTC
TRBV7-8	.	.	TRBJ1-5	CASSSLASTVNQPQHF	TGTGCCAGCAGCTCGTTAGCCTCGACAGTCAATCAGCCCCAGCATTTT
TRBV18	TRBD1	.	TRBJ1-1	CASSPQGALSPTEAFF	TGTGCCAGCTCACCTCAGGGGGCATTAAGCCCCACTGAAGCTTTCTTT
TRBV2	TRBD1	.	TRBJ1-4	CASSSDRSDEKLFF	TGTGCCAGCAGTTCGGACAGGAGTGATGAAAAACTGTTTTTT
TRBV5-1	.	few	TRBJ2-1	CASSQAQGSYNEQFF	TGCGCCAGCTCACAGGCCCAGGGGTCCTACAATGAGCAGTTCTTC
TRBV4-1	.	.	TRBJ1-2	CASSQDPAGPNYGYTF	TGCGCCAGCAGCCAAGATCCCGCAGGGCCTAACTATGGCTACACCTTC
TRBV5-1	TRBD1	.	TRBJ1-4	CASSTGTATTNEKLFF	TGCGCCAGCAGCACCGGGACAGCTACAACTAATGAAAAACTGTTTTTT
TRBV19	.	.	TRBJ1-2	CASSPPEAGHYGYTF	TGTGCCAGTAGTCCCCCCGAGGCGGGCCACTATGGCTACACCTTC
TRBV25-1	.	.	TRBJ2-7	CASSGTYEQYF	TGTGCCAGCAGTGGGACCTACGAGCAGTACTTC
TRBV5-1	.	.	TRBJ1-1	CASSFRSANTEAFF	TGCGCCAGCAGCTTCCGTTCTGCGAACACTGAAGCTTTCTTT
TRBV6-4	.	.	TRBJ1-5	CASSLDSNQPQHF	TGTGCCAGCAGTCTAGACAGCAATCAGCCCCAGCATTTT
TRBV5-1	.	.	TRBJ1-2	CASSLGLGAEGYTF	TGCGCCAGCAGCTTGGGTCTGGGGGCGGAAGGCTACACCTTC
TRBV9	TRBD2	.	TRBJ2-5	CASSVNAGGWETQYF	TGTGCCAGCAGCGTAAACGCGGGGGGATGGGAGACCCAGTACTTC
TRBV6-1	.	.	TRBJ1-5	CASSDEHYSNQPQHF	TGTGCCAGCAGTGACGAACACTATAGCAATCAGCCCCAGCATTTT
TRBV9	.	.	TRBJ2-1	CASSAPSSYNEQFF	TGTGCCAGCAGCGCACCGTCGTCCTACAATGAGCAGTTCTTC
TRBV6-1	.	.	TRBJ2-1	CASSEGGARNEQFF	TGTGCCAGCAGTGAAGGTGGGGCGAGAAATGAGCAGTTCTTC
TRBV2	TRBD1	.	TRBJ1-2	CASSEFRGQVYGYTF	TGTGCCAGCAGTGAATTCAGGGGGCAAGTCTATGGCTACACCTTC
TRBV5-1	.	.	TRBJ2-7	CASSLARGNRVNEQYF	TGCGCCAGCAGCTTGGCCCGAGGAAACAGGGTTAACGAGCAGTACTTC
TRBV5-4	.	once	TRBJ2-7	CASSLVTETPYEQYF	TGTGCCAGCAGCTTAGTAACTGAGACTCCCTACGAGCAGTACTTC
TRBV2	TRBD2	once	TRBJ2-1	CASSLLAGEGHEQFF	TGTGCCAGCAGCCTACTAGCGGGGGAGGGCCATGAGCAGTTCTTC
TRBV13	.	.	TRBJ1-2	CASSPGTRANYGYTF	TGTGCCAGCAGCCCGGGGACACGGGCTAACTATGGCTACACCTTC
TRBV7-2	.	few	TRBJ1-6	CASRDGGVSDSPLHF	TGTGCCAGCCGGGATGGGGGGGTGTCGGATTCACCCCTCCACTTT
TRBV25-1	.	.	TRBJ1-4	CASSEYSTVEKLFF	TGTGCCAGCAGTGAATACTCGACGGTTGAAAAACTGTTTTTT
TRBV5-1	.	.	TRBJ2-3	CASSLQGTGTDTQYF	TGCGCCAGCAGCCTTCAGGGGACTGGCACAGATACGCAGTATTTT
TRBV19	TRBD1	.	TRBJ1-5	CASTQYQGGQPQHF	TGTGCCAGTACTCAATACCAGGGGGGCCAGCCCCAGCATTTT
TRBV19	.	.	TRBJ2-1	CASSIRAVNEQFF	TGTGCCAGTAGTATCAGGGCCGTGAATGAGCAGTTCTTC
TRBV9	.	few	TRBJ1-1	CASSVTGHTEAFF	TGTGCCAGCAGCGTCACAGGTCACACTGAAGCTTTCTTT
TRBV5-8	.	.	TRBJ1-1	CASSLGTDTEAFF	TGTGCCAGCAGCTTGGGGACAGACACTGAAGCTTTCTTT
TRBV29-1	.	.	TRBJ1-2	CSVDYPRDASYGYTF	TGCAGCGTTGACTACCCCAGAGACGCAAGCTATGGCTACACCTTC
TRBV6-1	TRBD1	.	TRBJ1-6	CASRGTGASPLHF	TGTGCCAGCAGAGGGACAGGGGCTTCACCCCTCCACTTT
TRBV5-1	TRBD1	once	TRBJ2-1	CASSPPGQGYNEQFF	TGCGCCAGCAGCCCTCCGGGACAGGGGTACAATGAGCAGTTCTTC
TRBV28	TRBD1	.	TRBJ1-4	CASKQGWGNEKLFF	TGTGCCAGCAAACAGGGGTGGGGGAATGAAAAACTGTTTTTT
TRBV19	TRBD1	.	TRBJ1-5	CASSRGTGGKWQPQHF	TGTGCCAGTAGTAGGGGGACAGGGGGAAAATGGCAGCCCCAGCATTTT
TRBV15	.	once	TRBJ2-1	CATSRMIRGPMDEQFF	TGTGCCACCAGCAGAATGATACGGGGGCCTATGGATGAGCAGTTCTTC
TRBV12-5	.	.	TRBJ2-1	CASGLTRVYNEQFF	TGTGCTAGTGGTTTGACCAGGGTCTACAATGAGCAGTTCTTC
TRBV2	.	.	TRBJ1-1	CASSEHPGTEAFF	TGTGCCAGCAGTGAACACCCGGGGACTGAAGCTTTCTTT
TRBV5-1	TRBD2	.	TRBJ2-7	CASSLDGTSFDEQYF	TGCGCCAGCAGCTTGGACGGGACTAGCTTCGACGAGCAGTACTTC
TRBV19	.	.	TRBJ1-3	CASRREAGNTIYF	TGTGCCAGTAGACGAGAAGCTGGAAACACCATATATTTT
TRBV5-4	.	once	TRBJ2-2	CASSATGTPNTGELFF	TGTGCCAGCAGCGCCACCGGGACACCGAACACCGGGGAGCTGTTTTTT
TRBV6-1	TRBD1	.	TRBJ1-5	CASSEGQINQPQHF	TGTGCCAGCAGTGAGGGACAGATTAATCAGCCCCAGCATTTT
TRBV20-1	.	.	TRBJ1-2	CSAGERGYTF	TGCAGTGCGGGAGAGAGGGGCTACACCTTC
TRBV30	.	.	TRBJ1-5	CAWSGGTPNQPQHF	TGTGCCTGGAGTGGAGGGACCCCTAATCAGCCCCAGCATTTT
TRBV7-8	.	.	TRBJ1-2	CASSLGRSNYGYTF	TGTGCCAGCAGCTTGGGCAGGTCTAACTATGGCTACACCTTC
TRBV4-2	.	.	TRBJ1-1	CASSRVEGTEAFF	TGTGCCAGCAGCAGGGTCGAAGGCACTGAAGCTTTCTTT
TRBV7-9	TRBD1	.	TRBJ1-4	CASRPGLGTGNEKLFF	TGTGCCAGCAGACCCGGGCTCGGGACAGGGAATGAAAAACTGTTTTTT
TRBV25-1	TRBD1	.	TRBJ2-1	CASSTGAPGQGTHEQFF	TGTGCCAGCAGTACAGGGGCGCCGGGACAGGGTACCCATGAGCAGTTCTTC
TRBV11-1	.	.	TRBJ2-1	CASSLGRVALLGSNEQFF	TGTGCCAGCAGCTTAGGACGAGTGGCCCTCCTAGGAAGCAATGAGCAGTTCTTC
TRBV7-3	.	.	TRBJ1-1	CASSPLGRSLTEAFF	TGTGCCAGCAGCCCCTTAGGAAGGTCCCTAACTGAAGCTTTCTTT